These T cell receptor beta chains were read from a single sample in a study of blood T cell repertoires in COVID-19. The protocol was immunoSEQ multiplex PCR, while the TCRdb copy is restricted to in-frame clones and leaves out a portion. The sample records around 480,000 clones, about nine tenths being singletons. The sequencing input was PBMCs or T cells enriched from blood (not recorded which). The receptors shown here come from a woman younger than 35 who had recovered from COVID-19. CDR3s include the opening cysteine and the closing phenylalanine or tryptophan. D genes are given only for firm matches. Only part of the rows carry a size: once, few, many, or a class if the clone is expanded.

j_call clone_size v_call d_call cdr3_aa cdr3_nt
TRBJ2-3 - TRBV30 - CAWSVGGGTDTQYF TGTGCCTGGAGTGTGGGAGGCGGCACAGATACGCAGTATTTT
TRBJ2-1 - TRBV5-1 - CASREEALLGEQFF TGCGCCAGCAGGGAGGAGGCCCTCCTTGGCGAGCAGTTCTTC
TRBJ2-5 - TRBV18 - CASSLYGLEGETQYF TGTGCCAGCTCTCTCTACGGGTTAGAGGGAGAGACCCAGTACTTC
TRBJ1-2 - TRBV13 - CASSLSRYGYTF TGTGCCAGCAGCTTAAGCCGTTATGGCTACACCTTC
TRBJ2-1 - TRBV11-2 - CASSSPRGGVGSYNEQFF TGTGCCAGCAGCTCCCCCAGGGGAGGGGTCGGATCCTACAATGAGCAGTTCTTC
TRBJ1-1 - TRBV5-1 TRBD1 CASSSPGTENTEAFF TGCGCCAGCAGCTCCCCCGGGACAGAGAACACTGAAGCTTTCTTT
TRBJ2-2 once TRBV27 - CASSLGRLGELFF TGTGCCAGCAGTTTGGGCAGGCTCGGGGAGCTGTTTTTT
TRBJ1-3 - TRBV27 - CASSLGGGSGNTIYF TGTGCCAGCAGTTTAGGGGGGGGGTCCGGAAACACCATATATTTT
TRBJ1-1 - TRBV6-5 TRBD1 CASSSTGVENTEAFF TGTGCCAGCAGTTCTACAGGGGTGGAAAACACTGAAGCTTTCTTT
TRBJ2-1 - TRBV6-5 TRBD2 CASRITSGDYNEQFF TGTGCCAGCAGGATTACTAGCGGGGACTACAATGAGCAGTTCTTC
TRBJ2-2 few TRBV18 - CASSPSAGNTGELFF TGTGCCAGCTCACCTTCCGCGGGGAACACCGGGGAGCTGTTTTTT
TRBJ1-4 once TRBV5-4 TRBD1 CASSDKQGAGEKLFF TGTGCCAGCAGCGACAAACAGGGGGCGGGTGAAAAACTGTTTTTT
TRBJ1-3 - TRBV10-1 - CASSLDSSGNTIYF TGCGCCAGCAGCCTTGACAGCTCTGGAAACACCATATATTTT
TRBJ2-1 - TRBV18 - CASSSPLAYSYNEQFF TGTGCCAGCTCGTCCCCCCTAGCGTACTCCTACAATGAGCAGTTCTTC
TRBJ1-2 - TRBV30 - CGGRLGYGYTF TGCGGGGGGCGCTTAGGCTATGGCTACACCTTC
TRBJ2-1 once TRBV20-1 - CSARAWNEQFF TGCAGTGCCCGAGCGTGGAATGAGCAGTTCTTC
TRBJ1-2 - TRBV5-6 - CASSLLDGYTF TGTGCCAGCAGCTTATTAGATGGCTACACCTTC
TRBJ1-5 - TRBV6-1 - CASSDQGTGPQHF TGTGCCAGCAGTGATCAGGGGACGGGGCCCCAGCATTTT
TRBJ1-2 - TRBV18 - CASSPPGAVNYGYTF TGTGCCAGCTCACCACCGGGGGCAGTTAACTATGGCTACACCTTC
TRBJ2-3 - TRBV5-6 - CASSSVTGSDTQYF TGTGCCAGCAGCTCGGTTACAGGGTCAGATACGCAGTATTTT
TRBJ2-1 - TRBV2 TRBD1 CASSLWTGLDEQFF TGTGCCAGCAGTTTATGGACAGGGTTGGATGAGCAGTTCTTC
TRBJ2-3 - TRBV27 TRBD1 CASSPGTGTTTDTQYF TGTGCCAGCAGTCCAGGGACAGGGACTACCACAGATACGCAGTATTTT
TRBJ1-2 - TRBV5-4 - CASSLPEGGTNYGYTF TGTGCCAGCAGCCTTCCCGAGGGAGGAACTAACTATGGCTACACCTTC
TRBJ1-5 - TRBV4-1 TRBD1 CASSQSVQGVNQPQHF TGCGCCAGCAGCCAAAGTGTACAGGGGGTGAATCAGCCCCAGCATTTT
TRBJ1-5 - TRBV19 TRBD1 CASDRQGGFYNQPQHF TGTGCCAGCGATAGACAGGGTGGGTTTTACAATCAGCCCCAGCATTTT
TRBJ1-2 - TRBV27 TRBD1 CASSDRGLNGYTF TGTGCCAGCAGTGACAGGGGATTAAATGGCTACACCTTC
TRBJ1-4 - TRBV7-2 - CASSIQGNEKLFF TGTGCCAGCTCCATACAGGGAAATGAAAAACTGTTTTTT
TRBJ2-7 - TRBV27 TRBD1 CASSQGQGTYEQYF TGTGCCAGCAGTCAGGGACAGGGGACCTACGAGCAGTACTTC
TRBJ1-1 - TRBV19 - CASSIDRGGKAFF TGTGCCAGTAGTATAGATCGGGGGGGAAAAGCTTTCTTT
TRBJ1-2 once TRBV25-1 TRBD1 CASSALDTGGSFYGYTF TGTGCCAGCAGTGCTCTGGATACAGGGGGAAGTTTCTATGGCTACACCTTC
TRBJ1-3 - TRBV6-5 - CASSYYGGAQNTIYF TGTGCCAGCAGTTACTATGGGGGGGCGCAAAACACCATATATTTT
TRBJ1-2 - TRBV29-1 TRBD1 CSAGPGQGYGYTF TGCAGCGCGGGGCCGGGACAGGGGTATGGCTACACCTTC
TRBJ1-1 - TRBV19 - CASSIGRTEAFF TGTGCCAGTAGTATTGGGAGGACTGAAGCTTTCTTT
TRBJ2-7 - TRBV5-1 - CASSLGNLEVYEQYF TGCGCCAGCAGCTTGGGCAATCTGGAGGTCTACGAGCAGTACTTC
TRBJ1-6 - TRBV5-1 TRBD1 CASRVGQGETPLHF TGCGCCAGCAGAGTCGGACAGGGGGAAACACCCCTCCACTTT
TRBJ2-2 - TRBV29-1 - CSVGTPNTGELFF TGCAGCGTAGGGACTCCGAACACCGGGGAGCTGTTTTTT
TRBJ1-5 - TRBV28 - CASSPGLRYHLPQHF TGTGCCAGCAGCCCAGGCCTCCGGTACCATCTTCCCCAGCATTTT
TRBJ2-1 - TRBV24-1 TRBD2 CATSGGHEQFF TGTGCCACCTCGGGGGGTCATGAGCAGTTCTTC
TRBJ1-3 once TRBV9 TRBD1 CASSVVPRTGYGNTIYF TGTGCCAGCAGCGTAGTGCCGAGGACAGGGTACGGAAACACCATATATTTT
TRBJ1-3 - TRBV5-1 - CASRAPGVENTIYF TGCGCCAGCAGGGCCCCAGGGGTTGAGAACACCATATATTTT
TRBJ1-2 few TRBV4-2 - CASSQDRWGRESMGGYGYTF TGTGCCAGCAGCCAAGATCGTTGGGGCAGGGAGTCGATGGGAGGCTATGGCTACACCTTC
TRBJ2-2 few TRBV14 - CASSQDPYTGELFF TGTGCCAGCAGCCAAGACCCCTACACCGGGGAGCTGTTTTTT
TRBJ1-6 - TRBV7-9 - CASSFSYSPLHF TGTGCCAGCAGCTTCTCTTATTCACCCCTCCACTTT
TRBJ1-2 - TRBV18 - CASSPSGSPEGYTF TGTGCCAGCTCACCTAGCGGGAGTCCGGAAGGCTACACCTTC
TRBJ1-1 - TRBV24-1 - CAIYHGMNTEAFF TGTGCCATCTACCACGGGATGAACACTGAAGCTTTCTTT
TRBJ2-3 - TRBV30 - CAWSSTDTQYF TGTGCCTGGTCTAGCACAGATACGCAGTATTTT
TRBJ1-2 - TRBV6-5 - CASSFRGAYGYTF TGTGCCAGCAGTTTCCGGGGGGCCTATGGCTACACCTTC
TRBJ1-4 - TRBV7-2 TRBD1 CASSPQTGGEGEKLFF TGTGCCAGCAGCCCTCAGACAGGGGGAGAGGGTGAAAAACTGTTTTTT
TRBJ2-5 once TRBV10-1 - CASRTGDGTPGETQYF TGCGCCAGCAGGACGGGCGACGGGACTCCCGGAGAGACCCAGTACTTC
TRBJ1-1 - TRBV5-6 - CASSPYRVMGNTEAFF TGTGCCAGCAGCCCGTACAGGGTGATGGGGAACACTGAAGCTTTCTTT
TRBJ1-1 - TRBV5-6 - CASSVPRGWDTEAFF TGTGCCAGCAGCGTACCTCGGGGTTGGGACACTGAAGCTTTCTTT
TRBJ1-4 - TRBV5-1 TRBD1 CASSLGDREVEKLFF TGCGCCAGCAGCTTGGGGGACAGGGAAGTAGAAAAACTGTTTTTT
TRBJ2-4 - TRBV7-9 TRBD2 CASSLGLAGVGIQYF TGTGCCAGCAGCTTAGGTCTAGCGGGGGTCGGCATTCAGTACTTC
TRBJ2-1 - TRBV4-1 - CASSQAIYNEQFF TGCGCCAGCAGCCAAGCCATCTACAATGAGCAGTTCTTC